This T cell receptor (beta chain) stems from a study of PD-L1 blockade in urothelial cancer. Study-wide background: Median blood clonality was roughly 0.078, with tens of thousands of unique TCRs.

Some clones are missing from TCRdb's copy, which holds only in-frame ones; the method was immunoSEQ multiplex PCR. The sample contains tens of thousands of clones, almost 85% of which appear only once. Per-patient samples, pretreatment and on-treatment, numbered 1 to 8. This CDR3 is 14 amino acids long. CDR1 and CDR2 from the germline V gene are LNHNV and YYDKDF (reference sequence). V was pared by 3 bases and J by 7 bases, with 6 bases of the junction left unmatched. The source of this sequence is a man in his 70s with urothelial cancer. This sample comprised PBMCs, obtained around atezolizumab (anti-PD-L1) treatment. The chain recombines TRBV15 with TRBJ1-1; 9 bases align to TRBD1. The CDR3 here is CATSRRDREGEAFF. The CDR3 DNA reads as TGTGCCACCAGCAGGAGGGACAGGGAGGGTGAAGCTTTCTTT. The variable domain in full, with the rest retrieved from reference TRBV15 and TRBJ1-1, is DAMVIQNPRYQVTQFGKPVTLSCSQTLNHNVMYWYQQKSSQAPKLLFHYYDKDFNNEADTPDNFQSRRPNTSFCFLDIRSPGLGDTAMYLCATSRRDREGEAFFGQGTRLTVV.